This T cell receptor beta chain was sequenced during a study of T cell responses to AZD1222 COVID-19 vaccine. Study-level points and caveats: Dominant at 160-218 and 743-854, vaccine-associated CD4 TCRs also spanned spike.

Points on this clone: Its cognate antigen is unknown.

Assay used: immunoSEQ multiplex PCR; TCRdb lists only in-frame clones, some missing. The table has about 100,000 clones, about 86% seen once; the top ten hold around 3.2%. From germline, CDR1 is MNHEY and CDR2 SVGAGI. Deletions cut 8 bases from V and 4 bases from J, with 18 bases between. CDR3 length equals 15 residues. The rearrangement uses TRBV6-5 and TRBJ1-3; weak D call: TRBD1 (5 bases). This specimen consisted of peripheral blood, obtained on day 0 of AZD1222 vaccination. This receptor was obtained from an adult in good health. DNA of the CDR3: TGTGCCAGCCGCCAGGAGGGGAGCTGGGGAAACACCATATATTTT. Its translation is CASRQEGSWGNTIYF.